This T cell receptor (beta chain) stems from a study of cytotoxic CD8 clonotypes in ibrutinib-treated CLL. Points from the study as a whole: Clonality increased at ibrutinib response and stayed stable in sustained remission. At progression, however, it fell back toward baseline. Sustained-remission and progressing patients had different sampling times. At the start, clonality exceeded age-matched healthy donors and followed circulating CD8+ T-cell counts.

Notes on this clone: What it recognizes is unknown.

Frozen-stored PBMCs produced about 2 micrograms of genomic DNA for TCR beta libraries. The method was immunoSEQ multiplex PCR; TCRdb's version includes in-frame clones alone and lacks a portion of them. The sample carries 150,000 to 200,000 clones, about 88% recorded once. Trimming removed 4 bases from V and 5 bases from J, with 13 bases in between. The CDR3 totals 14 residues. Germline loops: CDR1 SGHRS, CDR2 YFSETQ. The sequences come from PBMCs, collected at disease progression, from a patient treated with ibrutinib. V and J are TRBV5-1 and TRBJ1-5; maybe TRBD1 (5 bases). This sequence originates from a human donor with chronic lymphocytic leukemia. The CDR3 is CASSKEPGDQPQHF. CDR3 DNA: TGCGCCAGCAGCAAAGAACCGGGGGATCAGCCCCAGCATTTT.